The clone carrying this T cell receptor beta chain was observed a handful of times. Produced via immunoSEQ multiplex PCR; TCRdb's table is partial and in-frame only. This sample yields 100,000 to 120,000 clones, of which nearly 80% are seen a single time; around 15% belongs to the top ten. The V segment lost 3 bases and the J segment 6 bases; nucleotides outside the gene matches: 5. This CDR3 region has 14 residues. CDR1 SGHRS and CDR2 YFSETQ come from the germline V gene. The sample is drawn from a study of blood T cell repertoires in COVID-19. The rearrangement joins TRBV5-1 to TRBJ2-2; 7 bases agree with TRBD1. This receptor was taken from an elderly woman with active or convalescent COVID-19. Sequencing was done on a sample of peripheral blood. The CDR3 DNA reads as TGCGCCAGCAGCTCTAACAGGGGCCCCGGGGAGCTGTTTTTT. This sequence encodes CASSSNRGPGELFF.